One T cell receptor (beta chain) is described in this entry. What it binds is unknown. The CDR3 loop spans 15 amino acids. The V gene lost 0 bases and the J gene lost 3 bases, with 15 bases spanning the gap. CDR1 and CDR2 from the germline V gene are DFQATT and SNEGSKA (reference sequence). TCRdb recomputed calls from the 5' RACE reads with MiXCR, one row per CDR3 protein. The table includes about 180,000 distinct CDR3 sequences, approximately 16% detected once. The data derive from a study of T-cell memory formation after mild COVID-19. Across the whole study: Among the donors, TCR clusters were largely specific to each donor. Study-wide results and caveats: Researchers found some responding clones in pre-infection memory, a sign that cross-reactive memory joined. Balance between CD4 and CD8 was seen in clones contracting day 15 to 85, and a CD4+ lean was seen in later expanders. Chiefly within CM and EM were the contracting CD4+ clones; CD8+ ones were within EMRA.

The chain employs TRBV20-1 and TRBJ2-7; D remains unclear. This clonotype was obtained from an adult woman who had mild COVID-19 (a few samples of this study predate the infection). Cell type and time point are not known. Sequenced input: PBMCs or a T cell subset sorted from them (not recorded which). CDR3 amino acids: CSARDNRKGFYEQYF. The DNA of the CDR3 is TGCAGTGCTAGAGATAATCGGAAGGGATTCTACGAGCAGTACTTC.